This TCR beta chain was retrieved from a study of neurological immune-mediated disorders. General study results and limits: Among expanded clones, no CDR3 amino acid sequences were shared across subjects, a pattern suggesting private repertoires in all groups. Levels of TCR clonal expansion peaked in HTLV-1-associated myelopathy and reached their lowest in multiple sclerosis, under those of healthy controls.

Template-switch 5'RACE cDNA synthesis added a 10-nucleotide unique molecular identifier. TCRdb re-derived calls from the 5' RACE reads in MiXCR, one entry per CDR3 protein. The data contain tens of thousands of distinct CDR3 sequences, approximately 10% of them singletons. The CDR3 extends over 15 amino acids. Germline V gene sequence: CDR1 SEHNR, CDR2 FQNEAQ (reference sequence). Between the trimmed V and J ends, which lost 3 bases and 3 bases, there was a span of 11 bases. There are many counts of this clonotype. The antigen remains unidentified. The unsorted libraries were prepared from 2 million PBMCs (stored at -80 C).

Sequencing was carried out using PBMCs. The source is a man aged 40-55 years in good health. This chain joins TRBV7-9 and TRBJ1-4; D is perhaps TRBD1 (5 bases). CDR3 nucleotide sequence: TGTGCCAGCAGCTTCCTAGGGGAACCTAATGAAAAACTGTTTTTT. Translating gives CASSFLGEPNEKLFF. The variable domain in full, completed from reference TRBV7-9 and TRBJ1-4, reads DTGVSQNPRHKITKRGQNVTFRCDPISEHNRLYWYRQTLGQGPEFLTYFQNEAQLEKSRLLSDRFSAERPKGSFSTLEIQRTEQGDSAMYLCASSFLGEPNEKLFFGSGTQLSVL.